What follows are 29 T cell receptor beta chains derived from one specimen sequenced in a study of OX40 agonist ivuxolimab in advanced cancers. Using immunoSEQ multiplex PCR, the repertoire was profiled, and TCRdb retains in-frame clones only, with some absent. Of more than 60,000 clones in the sample, about 85% were seen once. The source material was CD4+ or CD8+ T cells sorted from blood, sampled in a trial of the OX40 agonist ivuxolimab. Receptor source: an adult with an advanced solid tumor such as melanoma, head and neck, liver or kidney cancer.

This rearrangement joins TRBV2 to TRBJ1-1, with a weak D call TRBD1 (6 bases). This CDR3 region has 14 residues. Germline CDR1 SNHLY, CDR2 FYNNEI. Trimming stripped 5 bases from V and 3 bases from J, with 13 bases between. The CDR3 region is CASSPRGRDTEAFF. CDR3 coding DNA: TGTGCCAGCAGTCCCCGGGGGCGGGACACTGAAGCTTTCTTT.

The rearrangement links TRBV6-5 to TRBJ1-1, with unresolved D. Between the trimmed V and J ends, which lost 0 bases and 0 bases, there was a span of 8 bases. This CDR3 has 15 amino acids. Germline V gene data show CDR1 as MNHEY and CDR2 as SVGAGI. Here the CDR3 reads CASSYSRVLNTEAFF. The CDR3 DNA sequence: TGTGCCAGCAGTTACTCAAGGGTACTGAACACTGAAGCTTTCTTT.

This sequence joins TRBV5-1 and TRBJ1-2; 8 bases are shared with TRBD1. Germline lookup yields CDR1 SGHRS and CDR2 YFSETQ. After removal of 0 bases from V and 8 bases from J, the junction contained 6 bases not matched to a gene. The CDR3 has 14 residues. The CDR3 bases are TGCGCCAGCAGCTTGGCACAGGGGGAAGGGGGCTACACCTTC. Amino acids: CASSLAQGEGGYTF.

The chain recombines TRBV19 with TRBJ1-1; D not certain. Trimming shortened V by 4 bases and J by 1 base, and 7 bases separated the two germline ends. There are 13 residues in the CDR3. CDR1 and CDR2 from the germline V gene are LNHDA and SQIVND (reference sequence). The CDR3 DNA reads TGTGCCAGTAGTAGTACCGGGAACACTGAAGCTTTCTTT. Encoded protein: CASSSTGNTEAFF.

CDR3 DNA sequence: TGTGCCACCACCGTAGTGGGGTCACGGGAGACCCAGTACTTC. This encodes CATTVVGSRETQYF. V and J are TRBV28 and TRBJ2-5; D call uncertain. Trimming removed 10 bases from V and 5 bases from J, with 20 bases in between. CDR3 length: 14 amino acids. The germline CDR1 and CDR2 sequences are MDHEN and SYDVKM.

The chain combines TRBV11-2 with TRBJ2-2; D not certain. Germline CDR1 is SGHAT and CDR2 is FQNNGV. Deletions cut 2 bases from V and 0 bases from J, with 10 bases between. This CDR3 contains 16 residues. The CDR3 region is CASSLTRIANTGELFF. The CDR3 DNA reads TGTGCCAGCAGCTTAACCAGGATCGCGAACACCGGGGAGCTGTTTTTT.

V usage is TRBV6-5 and J usage is TRBJ1-4; no clear D gene. Germline V lookup: CDR1 MNHEY, CDR2 SVGAGI. The CDR3 totals 14 residues. Deletions cut 7 bases from V and 8 bases from J, with 17 bases between. Written as DNA, the CDR3 is TGTGCCAGCAAGGACCAGGCTCTGGGGGAAAAACTGTTTTTT. Residues: CASKDQALGEKLFF.

A single count supports this clone. This chain uses TRBV6-5 with TRBJ1-2; D is perhaps TRBD1 (6 bases). Per germline, CDR1 MNHEY and CDR2 SVGAGI. V lost 5 bases and J lost 7, with 20 bases in between. The CDR3 is 15 amino acids. The CDR3 DNA is TGTGCCAGCAGTACAGAACAGGGTCCTGTCGGTGGCTACACCTTC. Protein product: CASSTEQGPVGGYTF.

The rearrangement links TRBV6-4 to TRBJ1-2; a possible D gene is TRBD1 (6 bases). V was trimmed by 3 bases and J by 7 bases, leaving 18 bases between them. The CDR3 sequence is 15 residues long. Germline-derived CDR1 and CDR2 are MRHNA and SNTAGT. The CDR3, as DNA: TGTGCCAGCAGTGAATGGCCCCCGGGGGCGGGTGGCTACACCTTC. This translates into CASSEWPPGAGGYTF.

The chain is built from TRBV9 and TRBJ2-1; 8 bases match TRBD1. The CDR3 sequence is 22 residues long. V lost 2 bases, J lost 8 bases, and 30 bases stayed unmatched. Germline CDR1 SGDLS, CDR2 YYNGEE. The CDR3 spells CASSVRPYADRGFSSVVDEQFF. The CDR3, as DNA: TGTGCCAGCAGCGTCAGGCCTTACGCCGACAGGGGATTTAGCTCTGTTGTCGATGAGCAGTTCTTC.

The genes are TRBV10-3 and TRBJ2-5, with 7 positions matching TRBD2. Near its end, the DNA agrees better with TRBJ2-7, so the J call may be wrong. Germline V gene sequence: CDR1 ENHRY, CDR2 SYGVKD. This CDR3 spans 14 amino acids. CDR3 loop: CAISPGGSSYEQYF. The CDR3 bases are TGTGCCATCAGCCCAGGCGGGAGCTCCTACGAGCAGTACTTC.

The rearrangement links TRBV10-1 to TRBJ2-7, with TRBD2 matching 11 bases. V lost 5 bases, J lost 3 bases, and 0 bases stayed unmatched. Germline lookup yields CDR1 WNHNN and CDR2 SYGVQD (reference sequence). The CDR3 has 13 residues. The CDR3 is CASSLAGGYEQYF. CDR3 in DNA: TGCGCCAGCAGTCTAGCGGGAGGCTACGAGCAGTACTTC.

The chain recombines TRBV5-1 with TRBJ2-7, with a tentative D call TRBD1 (6 bases). V was shortened by 3 bases and J by 2 bases, with 9 bases between the two germline ends. The CDR3 extends over 13 amino acids. Germline lookup yields CDR1 SGHRS and CDR2 YFSETQ. The CDR3 coding sequence is TGCGCCAGCAGCTCACCAGGGGCCTACGAGCAGTACTTC. It translates to CASSSPGAYEQYF.

The chain joins TRBV4-1 to TRBJ2-3, with 9 bases aligning to TRBD1. V trimming: 8 bases; J trimming: 0 bases; junction bases outside the gene matches: 3. This CDR3 has 14 amino acids. From germline, CDR1 is MGHRA and CDR2 YSYEKL. CDR3 residues: CASRDRASTDTQYF. Here the CDR3 DNA reads TGCGCCAGCCGGGACAGGGCAAGCACAGATACGCAGTATTTT.

The genes are TRBV27 and TRBJ1-4, with 7 positions matching TRBD1. Germline V CDR1 and CDR2: MNHEY, SMNVEV (reference sequence). The CDR3 runs to 16 residues. The V and J ends lost 5 bases and 4 bases, in that order; junction bases with no gene match: 10. The CDR3 reads CASSPIQGQINEKLFF. The CDR3 DNA is TGTGCCAGCAGTCCAATCCAGGGACAGATTAATGAAAAACTGTTTTTT.

The rearrangement links TRBV4-1 to TRBJ2-5; 9 nucleotides agree with TRBD1. V lost 1 base, J lost 4 bases, and 7 bases stayed unmatched. This CDR3 spans 16 amino acids. CDR1 is MGHRA, CDR2 YSYEKL, per germline. The CDR3 DNA follows: TGCGCCAGCAGCCAAGTCGCACAGGGGGCTTTAGAGACCCAGTACTTC. It yields the protein CASSQVAQGALETQYF.

This clone was seen only a few times. The chain employs TRBV6-6 and TRBJ1-6; weak D call: TRBD1 (6 bases). The CDR3 is 15 amino acids. V was pared by 6 bases and J by 5 bases, with 14 bases between. CDR1 and CDR2 from the germline V gene are MNHNY and SVGAGI (reference sequence). CDR3 DNA sequence: TGTGCCAGCAGAGGGGACACCCGTGATAATTCACCCCTCCACTTT. Translating it yields CASRGDTRDNSPLHF.

J is TRBJ2-3 and V is TRBV2; perhaps TRBD1 as D (6 bases). V lost 6 bases to trimming and J lost 4 bases, with 14 bases between them. The length of the CDR3 is 14 residues. Germline V CDR1 and CDR2: SNHLY, FYNNEI. The CDR3 DNA is TGTGCCAGCAGCGATACAGGGAGCGCAGATACGCAGTATTTT. The encoded protein is CASSDTGSADTQYF. The complete variable domain, with remaining parts taken from reference TRBV2 and TRBJ2-3, reads EPEVTQTPSHQVTQMGQEVILRCVPISNHLYFYWYRQILGQKVEFLVSFYNNEISEKSEIFDDQFSVERPDGSNFTLKIRSTKLEDSAMYFCASSDTGSADTQYFGPGTRLTVL.

This chain uses TRBV27 with TRBJ2-1, with 7 bases lining up with TRBD2. Germline CDR1 and CDR2: MNHEY and SMNVEV (reference sequence). CDR3 length: 16 amino acids. V lost 6 bases and J lost 2; bases outside the gene matches: 10. The CDR3 coding sequence is TGTGCCAGCAGGACTACAGCGGGACGGCCCTACAATGAGCAGTTCTTC. It translates to CASRTTAGRPYNEQFF.

The chain recombines TRBV2 with TRBJ2-1; TRBD1 or TRBD2 may be the D gene (6 bases each). The germline gives CDR1 SNHLY, CDR2 FYNNEI. This CDR3 region has 14 residues. V was shortened by 7 bases and J by 4 bases, with 14 bases between the two germline ends. CDR3 in DNA: TGTGCCAGCACCTGGGGGCGGGGATACAATGAGCAGTTCTTC. It is translated as CASTWGRGYNEQFF. Full variable domain (rest looked up from reference TRBV2 and TRBJ2-1): EPEVTQTPSHQVTQMGQEVILRCVPISNHLYFYWYRQILGQKVEFLVSFYNNEISEKSEIFDDQFSVERPDGSNFTLKIRSTKLEDSAMYFCASTWGRGYNEQFFGPGTRLTVL.

The chain uses TRBV25-1 and TRBJ2-2, with D uncertain. Trimming left V 2 bases short and J 0 bases short, with 7 bases between. The germline CDR1 and CDR2 sequences are MGHDK and SYGVNS. This CDR3 comprises 15 residues. As DNA, the CDR3 is TGTGCCAGCAGTGAAGCGATTGCGAACACCGGGGAGCTGTTTTTT. Translation gives CASSEAIANTGELFF.

This clone was counted a single time. The V call is TRBV7-8, the J call TRBJ1-5; no clear D. The length of the CDR3 is 14 residues. Between the trimmed V and J ends, which lost 2 bases and 2 bases, there was a span of 7 bases. From germline, CDR1 is SGHVS and CDR2 FQNEAQ. CDR3 nucleotide sequence: TGTGCCAGCAGCTTATTTTTGGGCAATCAGCCCCAGCATTTT. This encodes CASSLFLGNQPQHF.

The genes are TRBV6-1 and TRBJ2-5; the match to TRBD1 covers 7 bases. J gave up 11 bases and V 6 bases, and 9 bases lay outside the gene matches. The CDR3 contains 12 residues. Germline CDR1 MNHNS, CDR2 SASEGT. The CDR3 is CASRDRYLAQYF. The CDR3 DNA is TGTGCCAGCAGGGACAGGTACCTGGCGCAGTACTTC.

CDR3 nucleotides: TGTGCCAGCTGGAGGGCCCCTAATGAAAAACTGTTTTTT. This encodes CASWRAPNEKLFF. This chain connects TRBV28 to TRBJ1-4, with no clear D. V was trimmed by 8 bases and J by 3 bases, leaving 10 bases between them. The CDR3 is 13 amino acids. Germline V lookup: CDR1 MDHEN, CDR2 SYDVKM. The full variable domain, its missing parts supplied by reference TRBV28 and TRBJ1-4, is DVKVTQSSRYLVKRTGEKVFLECVQDMDHENMFWYRQDPGLGLRLIYFSYDVKMKEKGDIPEGYSVSREKKERFSLILESASTNQTSMYLCASWRAPNEKLFFGSGTQLSVL.

This chain connects TRBV6-5 to TRBJ2-7, with 12 bases identical to TRBD2. The V gene end was trimmed by 6 bases and the J gene end by 6 bases; junction bases not matched to a gene: 9. Germline V lookup: CDR1 MNHEY, CDR2 SVGAGI. This CDR3 contains 15 residues. The CDR3: CASRRLAGESVEQYF. CDR3 DNA sequence: TGTGCCAGCAGAAGACTAGCGGGAGAGTCGGTCGAGCAGTACTTC.

CDR3 protein: CASSSRGTSGGALTQYF. CDR3 sequence (DNA): TGTGCCAGTAGTTCCCGTGGGACTAGCGGGGGGGCCTTGACGCAGTATTTT. The V gene is TRBV19, the J gene TRBJ2-3; the match to TRBD2 covers 16 bases. The CDR3 spans 17 residues. Germline V CDR1 and CDR2: LNHDA, SQIVND (reference sequence). V shed 5 bases, J shed 9 bases, and the junction held 11 bases outside the gene matches.

This clone was counted a few times. The chain is built from TRBV10-1 and TRBJ2-7, with a weak D call TRBD2 (5 bases). The V end lost 4 bases, the J end lost 1 base, and 8 bases lay between the germline ends. CDR3 size: 13 residues. CDR1 and CDR2 (germline): WNHNN, SYGVQD (reference sequence). The CDR3 here is CASSASGSYEQYF. CDR3 sequence (DNA): TGCGCCAGCAGTGCAAGCGGATCCTACGAGCAGTACTTC.

J is TRBJ1-1 and V is TRBV6-1; weak D call: TRBD1 (5 bases). The germline gives CDR1 MNHNS, CDR2 SASEGT. CDR3 length: 14 amino acids. Trimming removed 10 bases from V and 0 bases from J, with 15 bases in between. For the CDR3, the DNA is TGTGCCACATCCCCGCTGGGACTGAACACTGAAGCTTTCTTT. Amino acids: CATSPLGLNTEAFF.

The J gene is TRBJ2-2, the V gene TRBV25-1, with D possibly being TRBD1 or TRBD2 (6 bases each). From germline, CDR1 is MGHDK and CDR2 SYGVNS. This CDR3 comprises 16 residues. V shed 5 bases and J shed 5 bases, with 18 bases lying between them. This CDR3 is CASSQRERGETGELFF. CDR3 nucleotides: TGTGCCAGCAGTCAAAGGGAAAGGGGGGAAACCGGGGAGCTGTTTTTT.